This is a list of T cell receptor beta chains from one sample in a study of control samples from healthy donors and cancer patients. Clones were sequenced by immunoSEQ multiplex PCR, and TCRdb holds only the in-frame ones, with some missing. This sample carries roughly 150,000 clones, roughly 90% of them seen once, and the ten largest clones take roughly 0.7%. Sequencing was carried out using blood. The receptor source for this set is a woman aged 25 to 45 in good health. The CDR3 runs from the conserved cysteine through the conserved F or W. The D gene is left open where the match is weak. Where a row states a size, it is once, few, many or the class of an expanded clone; other rows omit it.

once	TRBJ2-7	TRBV28	TRBD1	CASSLWMTGGYEQYF	TGTGCCAGCAGTTTATGGATGACAGGGGGGTACGAGCAGTACTTC
once	TRBJ2-2	TRBV2	NA	CASRELPGPVTGELFF	TGTGCCAGCAGAGAGCTGCCGGGACCTGTCACCGGGGAGCTGTTTTTT
once	TRBJ2-1	TRBV4-2	NA	CASSVTGTPPYNEQFF	TGTGCCAGCAGCGTGACCGGGACCCCTCCCTACAATGAGCAGTTCTTC
NA	TRBJ2-1	TRBV3-1/TRBV3-2	TRBD2	CASSQQPGLAYRSSYNEQFF	TGTGCCAGCAGCCAACAACCGGGACTAGCCTATAGGAGCTCCTACAATGAGCAGTTCTTC
few	TRBJ1-1	TRBV6-5	NA	CASSSHRTNTEAFF	TGTGCCAGCAGTTCCCACAGGACGAACACTGAAGCTTTCTTT
NA	TRBJ1-6	TRBV13	TRBD1	CASSLPRQGNNSPLHF	TGTGCCAGCAGCTTACCCCGACAGGGGAACAATTCACCCCTCCACTTT
NA	TRBJ2-2	TRBV18	NA	CASSPARERITGELFF	TGTGCCAGCTCACCTGCGCGCGAGCGAATCACCGGGGAGCTGTTTTTT
NA	TRBJ2-7	TRBV18	TRBD1	CASSLRTGIDEQYF	TGTGCCAGCTCACTTCGGACAGGGATCGACGAGCAGTACTTC
NA	TRBJ1-2	TRBV29-1	NA	CSVPGRGGKGGYTF	TGCAGCGTACCCGGCAGGGGAGGAAAGGGTGGCTACACCTTC
NA	TRBJ1-4	TRBV7-8	NA	CASSFEGLSNEKLFF	TGTGCCAGCAGCTTCGAGGGGTTAAGTAATGAAAAACTGTTTTTT
NA	TRBJ2-2	TRBV27	NA	CASSNPGQNTGELFF	TGTGCCAGCAGTAACCCGGGACAGAACACCGGGGAGCTGTTTTTT
NA	TRBJ1-4	TRBV11-2	TRBD1	CASSLPLQGKKLFF	TGTGCCAGCAGCTTGCCCCTACAGGGGAAAAAACTGTTTTTT
NA	TRBJ2-1	TRBV30	NA	CAWSVGTVNEQFF	TGTGCCTGGAGTGTAGGGACTGTCAATGAGCAGTTCTTC
NA	TRBJ1-1	TRBV6-5	NA	CASSYVSSNTEAFF	TGTGCCAGCAGTTACGTCAGTTCGAACACTGAAGCTTTCTTT
NA	TRBJ2-7	TRBV3-1/TRBV3-2	TRBD1	CASSLGQVQQYF	TGTGCCAGCAGCCTGGGACAGGTCCAGCAGTACTTC
once	TRBJ1-5	TRBV21-1	NA	CASSAQGECHQPQHF	TGTGCCAGCTCGGCGCAGGGTGAGTGCCATCAGCCCCAGCATTTT
NA	TRBJ1-6	TRBV12-5	NA	CASGLGAPLHF	TGTGCTAGTGGTTTGGGGGCACCCCTCCACTTT
NA	TRBJ2-7	TRBV24-1	NA	CATSDRDQEEQYF	TGTGCCACCAGTGACCGGGACCAGGAGGAGCAGTACTTC
NA	TRBJ1-2	TRBV19	TRBD1	CASKQGAGGYTF	TGTGCCTCAAAACAGGGGGCAGGTGGCTACACCTTC
NA	TRBJ2-2	TRBV29-1	NA	CSVGGGTNTGELFF	TGCAGCGTTGGGGGTGGGACCAACACCGGGGAGCTGTTTTTT
once	TRBJ2-2	TRBV5-1	NA	CASSSRPGTGELFF	TGCGCCAGCAGCTCCCGCCCCGGGACCGGGGAGCTGTTTTTT
NA	TRBJ2-5	TRBV7-3	NA	CASSPGGGAKTQYF	TGTGCCAGCAGCCCCGGAGGGGGCGCTAAGACCCAGTACTTC
NA	TRBJ2-7	TRBV2	NA	CASSWTPGYEQYF	TGTGCCAGCAGTTGGACCCCCGGCTACGAGCAGTACTTC
NA	TRBJ1-1	TRBV13	NA	CASSDGGLNTEAFF	TGTGCCAGCAGCGACGGGGGGTTGAACACTGAAGCTTTCTTT
NA	TRBJ2-7	TRBV7-2	NA	CASSQGHGAGHEQYF	TGTGCCAGCAGCCAGGGGCACGGGGCGGGCCACGAGCAGTACTTC
NA	TRBJ2-2	TRBV5-6	NA	CASSLGVDTGELFF	TGTGCCAGCAGCTTGGGCGTCGACACCGGGGAGCTGTTTTTT
NA	TRBJ1-4	TRBV6-2/TRBV6-3	NA	CASSYSSRGATNEKLFF	TGTGCCAGCAGTTACTCGAGCAGGGGTGCAACTAATGAAAAACTGTTTTTT
NA	TRBJ2-1	TRBV6-2/TRBV6-3	NA	CASSIGEGGNEQFF	TGTGCCAGCAGTATTGGGGAGGGGGGCAATGAGCAGTTCTTC
NA	TRBJ2-7	TRBV18	NA	CASSPGTVYEQYF	TGTGCCAGCTCACCCGGGACCGTCTACGAGCAGTACTTC
NA	TRBJ2-3	TRBV28	TRBD2	CASAGLAGGLEDTQYF	TGTGCCAGCGCCGGCCTAGCGGGAGGGCTCGAGGATACGCAGTATTTT
NA	TRBJ2-7	TRBV30	NA	CAWNTGRDGYEQYF	TGTGCCTGGAATACCGGTCGGGATGGCTACGAGCAGTACTTC
NA	TRBJ2-7	TRBV6-2/TRBV6-3	TRBD2	CASSGTPGLADPYEQYF	TGTGCCAGCAGTGGGACGCCGGGACTAGCGGATCCCTACGAGCAGTACTTC
NA	TRBJ1-5	TRBV5-8	TRBD1	CASSLGTGLTTSNQPQHF	TGTGCCAGCAGCTTGGGGACAGGGTTAACAACAAGCAATCAGCCCCAGCATTTT
NA	TRBJ2-3	TRBV7-2	NA	CASSLAIFLDTQYF	TGTGCCAGCAGCTTAGCGATCTTCCTCGATACGCAGTATTTT
NA	TRBJ1-2	TRBV12-3/TRBV12-4	NA	CASSLSGNYGYTF	TGTGCCAGCAGTTTAAGCGGGAACTATGGCTACACCTTC
once	TRBJ1-1	TRBV19	TRBD1	CASSPGQWNTEAFF	TGTGCCAGTAGTCCGGGACAGTGGAACACTGAAGCTTTCTTT
NA	TRBJ2-5	TRBV7-3	NA	CASSPTPAVYQETQYF	TGTGCCAGCAGCCCCACGCCGGCGGTGTACCAAGAGACCCAGTACTTC
NA	TRBJ2-2	TRBV2	NA	CASSDASGPDGELFF	TGTGCCAGCAGTGACGCGAGCGGGCCGGACGGGGAGCTGTTTTTT
once	TRBJ2-5	TRBV18	TRBD2	CASSLGLAGAGETQYF	TGTGCCAGCTCACTAGGCTTGGCGGGAGCGGGGGAGACCCAGTACTTC
NA	TRBJ2-3	TRBV7-9	NA	CASSLGTATDTQYF	TGTGCCAGCAGCTTAGGGACAGCCACAGATACGCAGTATTTT
once	TRBJ2-1	TRBV7-9	NA	CASSPRSEGNEQFF	TGTGCCAGCAGCCCTCGGAGTGAGGGCAATGAGCAGTTCTTC
NA	TRBJ1-5	TRBV7-9	NA	CASSLGGRNQPQHF	TGTGCCAGCAGCTTAGGGGGGAGGAATCAGCCCCAGCATTTT
NA	TRBJ1-5	TRBV6-4	NA	CASSDGGSNQPQHF	TGTGCCAGCAGTGACGGCGGTAGCAATCAGCCCCAGCATTTT
NA	TRBJ2-1	TRBV9	NA	CASSVRTDNEQFF	TGTGCCAGCAGCGTCCGAACAGACAATGAGCAGTTCTTC